Listed below are T cell receptor beta chains from one sample, sequenced in a study of OX40 agonist ivuxolimab in advanced cancers. Sequenced by immunoSEQ multiplex PCR; TCRdb stores in-frame clones only, minus some. The table includes about 39,000 clones, roughly nine tenths detected once. The sequences come from CD4+ or CD8+ T cells sorted from blood, collected in a trial of the OX40 agonist ivuxolimab. All receptors derive from an adult with an advanced solid tumor such as melanoma, head and neck, liver or kidney cancer. CDR3s include the opening cysteine and the closing phenylalanine or tryptophan. D genes are given only for firm matches. A row's size may be missing; if present it is once, few, many or a size class.

.	TRBV28	TRBJ1-1	once	TGTGCCAGCATGGAAAGGGACACTGAAGCTTTCTTT	CASMERDTEAFF
.	TRBV28	TRBJ2-7	.	TGTGCCAGCAGTTTTGGATACTACGAGCAGTACTTC	CASSFGYYEQYF
.	TRBV4-1	TRBJ2-7	once	TGCGCCAGCAGCCAAGGGGGGCGAGGGTACGAGCAGTACTTC	CASSQGGRGYEQYF
.	TRBV5-1	TRBJ2-7	.	TGCGCCAGCAGCTTGGCAACCGGGCCCTCCTCCTACGAGCAGTACTTC	CASSLATGPSSYEQYF
TRBD2	TRBV7-9	TRBJ2-1	.	TGTGCCAGCAGCTTAAGACTAGCGGGATTGGATGAGCAGTTCTTC	CASSLRLAGLDEQFF
.	TRBV6-1	TRBJ2-1	.	TGTGCCAGCAGCCGGGGGGCTGAAGATGAGCAGTTCTTC	CASSRGAEDEQFF
.	TRBV5-1	TRBJ2-1	.	TGCGCCAGCAGCTTGGGGGGCTCCTACAATGAGCAGTTCTTC	CASSLGGSYNEQFF
.	TRBV28	TRBJ1-1	.	TGTGCCAGCAGCCCGTGGGACACTGAAGCTTTCTTT	CASSPWDTEAFF
TRBD1	TRBV19	TRBJ1-1	once	TGTGCCGGTCGACAGGGGGCGAACACTGAAGCTTTCTTT	CAGRQGANTEAFF
TRBD1	TRBV30	TRBJ2-5	once	TGTGCCTGGAGTGGTACAGGGGGAGAGGAGACCCAGTACTTC	CAWSGTGGEETQYF
.	TRBV5-1	TRBJ2-7	.	TGCGCCAGCAGCCCCCTCCGGGACCGACCCTACGAGCAGTACTTC	CASSPLRDRPYEQYF
.	TRBV30	TRBJ2-2	.	TGTGCCTGGAGTGTTCTTCACCTGACCGGGGAGCTGTTTTTT	CAWSVLHLTGELFF